This T cell receptor beta chain is from a study of T cell responses to AZD1222 COVID-19 vaccine. Findings and limits, study-wide: At baseline, just six or seven AZD1222 recipients tested seropositive. Donors skewed white British and female; clonal diversity was possibly underestimated.

Data came from immunoSEQ multiplex PCR; TCRdb stores just in-frame clones and leaves some out. Altogether roughly 160,000 clones are present, under 95% being singletons, with the ten largest covering 4.4%. Concerning this clone itself: Antigen specificity is unknown.

With 6 bases clipped from V and 0 bases from J, the junction kept 12 bases outside the gene matches. Germline values: CDR1 ENHRY, CDR2 SYGVKD. This CDR3 region has 18 residues. J is TRBJ2-3 and V is TRBV10-3; 10 bases line up with TRBD2. The source was peripheral blood, collected on day 0 of MenACWY control vaccination. The sequence was collected from an adult in good health. CDR3 loop: CAISGWSTSGLSTDTQYF. The CDR3 nucleotides are TGTGCCATCAGCGGGTGGTCGACTAGCGGGCTTAGCACAGATACGCAGTATTTT.